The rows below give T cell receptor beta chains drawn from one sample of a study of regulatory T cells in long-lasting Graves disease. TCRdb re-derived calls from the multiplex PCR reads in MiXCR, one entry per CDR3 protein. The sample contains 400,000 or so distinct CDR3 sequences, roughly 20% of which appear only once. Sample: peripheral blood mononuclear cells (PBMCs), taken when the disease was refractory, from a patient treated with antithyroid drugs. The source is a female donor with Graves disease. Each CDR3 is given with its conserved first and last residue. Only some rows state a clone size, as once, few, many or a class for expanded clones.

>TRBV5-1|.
CASSGTGANSYEQYF
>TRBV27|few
CASRTARETQYF
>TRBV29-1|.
CSVPSGRAYNEQFF
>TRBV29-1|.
CSVRDNTYEQYF
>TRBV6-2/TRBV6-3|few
CASRDGDRVYEQYF
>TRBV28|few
CASSLSGFEQYF
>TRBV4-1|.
CASSQERGSGTGELFF
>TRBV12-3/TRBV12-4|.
CASSFLGLNTEAFF
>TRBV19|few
CASSRNAGFGEQYF
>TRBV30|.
CAWSVQDRGRNTEAFF
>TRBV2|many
CASSEGATQETQYF
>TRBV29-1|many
CSVEFSDSYGYTF
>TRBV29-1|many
CSVRWGDEQYF
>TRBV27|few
CASSLYQGDEQYF